Below, 2 T cell receptor beta chains from the same sample are listed, as sequenced in a study of CD8 T cells in Susac syndrome. Reverse transcription used roughly 0.5 to 1 ug RNA and random hexamers. TCRdb itself ran the immunoSEQ multiplex PCR reads through MiXCR, one entry per CDR3 protein. This sample yields under 200,000 distinct CDR3 sequences, of which roughly 92% are seen a single time; around 0.1% belongs to the top ten. The specimen sequenced was CD4+ T cells from PBMCs. These receptors came from a human donor in good health.

The chain carries TRBV10-3 and TRBJ1-5, with D hard to call. Looked up from germline, CDR1 is ENHRY and CDR2 is SYGVKD. The CDR3 extends over 13 amino acids. The germline V and J ends were trimmed by 10 bases and 3 bases, with 13 bases remaining between them. Here the CDR3 DNA reads TGTGCCACCTTGGACGGCCCCAATCAGCCCCAGCATTTT. Translated, it gives CATLDGPNQPQHF.

The chain carries TRBV5-1 and TRBJ2-3; 10 positions match TRBD2. J lost 2 bases, V lost 0 bases, and 3 bases had no gene match. Germline V gene lookup returns CDR1 SGHRS and CDR2 YFSETQ. This CDR3 region has 16 residues. As DNA, the CDR3 is TGCGCCAGCAGCTTGGTACTAGCGGGGAACACAGATACGCAGTATTTT. Translating it yields CASSLVLAGNTDTQYF.